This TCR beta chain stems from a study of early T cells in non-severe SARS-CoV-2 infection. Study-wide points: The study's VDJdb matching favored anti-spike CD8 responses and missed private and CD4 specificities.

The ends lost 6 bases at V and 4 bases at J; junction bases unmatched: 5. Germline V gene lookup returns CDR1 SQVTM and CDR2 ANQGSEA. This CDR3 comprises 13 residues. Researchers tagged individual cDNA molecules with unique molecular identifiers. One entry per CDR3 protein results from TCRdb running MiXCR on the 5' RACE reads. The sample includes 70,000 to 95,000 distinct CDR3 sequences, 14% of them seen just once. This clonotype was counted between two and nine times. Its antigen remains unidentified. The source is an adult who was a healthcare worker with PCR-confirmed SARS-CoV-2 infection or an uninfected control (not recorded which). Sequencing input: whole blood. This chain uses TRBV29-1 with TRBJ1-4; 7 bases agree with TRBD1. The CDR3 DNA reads TGCAGCGTCTCCGGGACAGATAATGAAAAACTGTTTTTT. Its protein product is CSVSGTDNEKLFF.